This entry lists 3 T cell receptor beta chains sequenced from one sample in a study of T cell repertoires in cytomegalovirus infection. Using its own MiXCR run on the reads, TCRdb lists one record per CDR3 protein. The sample has some 220,000 distinct CDR3 sequences, around 40% seen once. These TCRs are of unknown antigen specificity. Sequences were derived from CD8+ T cells from cultured PBMCs, sampled from culture after CMV antigen stimulation. The receptors here all came from a human donor in good health (CMV status not recorded). Some clones in this sample may be carry-over from other donors' samples.

The chain joins TRBV11-1 to TRBJ1-1; no clear D gene. The CDR3 sequence is 12 residues long. Germline CDR1 reads SGHAT; CDR2 reads FQDESV (reference sequence). V gave up 1 base and J gave up 4 bases, with 4 bases separating them. The CDR3 DNA reads as TGTGCCAGCAGCTTAGTCCTCACTGAAGCTTTCTTT. Its protein is CASSLVLTEAFF.

This chain connects TRBV25-1 to TRBJ1-6, with D hard to call. Trimming took 6 bases from V and 2 from J, leaving 14 bases between them. Per germline, CDR1 MGHDK and CDR2 SYGVNS. The CDR3 is 16 residues long. This CDR3 reads CASRGQEMAYNSPLHF. CDR3 sequence (DNA): TGTGCCAGCAGGGGTCAAGAGATGGCCTATAATTCACCCCTCCACTTT.

A few counts support this clonotype. CDR3 region: CSVESDRDYGYTF. The CDR3 DNA reads TGCAGCGTTGAATCCGACAGAGACTATGGCTACACCTTC. The rearrangement uses TRBV29-1 and TRBJ1-2; a weak D match, TRBD1 (5 bases). Germline V gives CDR1 SQVTM, CDR2 ANQGSEA. Trimming stripped 2 bases from V and 3 bases from J, with 10 bases between. The CDR3 consists of 13 residues. Together with reference TRBV29-1 and TRBJ1-2, the CDR3 gives the full variable domain: SAVISQKPSRDICQRGTSLTIQCQVDSQVTMMFWYRQQPGQSLTLIATANQGSEATYESGFVIDKFPISRPNLTFSTLTVSNMSPEDSSIYLCSVESDRDYGYTFGSGTRLTVV.